The sequence of this TCR beta chain was determined in a study of neoadjuvant anti-PD-1 for oral cavity cancer. Overall study: Most patients had three to four biweekly doses of 3 mg/kg nivolumab before resection. Patients without progression got a fourth dose around day 43. General study results and limits: Pretreatment Treg/Th17 ratio correlated inversely with post-treatment tumor clonality.

Trimming removed 1 base from V and 4 bases from J, with 8 bases in between. CDR1 and CDR2 (germline): SGDLS, YYNGEE. This CDR3 is built from 13 residues. Clones were sequenced by immunoSEQ multiplex PCR, and TCRdb holds only the in-frame ones, with some missing. The data contain about 8,500 clones, about 80% of them singletons. Points on this clone: As yet, its antigen is unknown.

The sample's time point: after neoadjuvant nivolumab, at surgical resection. Stage II-IVA oral cavity squamous cell carcinoma was new and untreated by systemic or radiation therapy. Source: PBMCs, taken after nivolumab (anti-PD-1) treatment. The rearrangement joins TRBV9 to TRBJ2-5; no reliable D call. The TCR originated in a person aged 35-79 years with oral cavity squamous cell carcinoma. The chain's CDR3 is CASSVSTVETQYF. CDR3 sequence (DNA): TGTGCCAGCAGCGTATCAACAGTAGAGACCCAGTACTTC.